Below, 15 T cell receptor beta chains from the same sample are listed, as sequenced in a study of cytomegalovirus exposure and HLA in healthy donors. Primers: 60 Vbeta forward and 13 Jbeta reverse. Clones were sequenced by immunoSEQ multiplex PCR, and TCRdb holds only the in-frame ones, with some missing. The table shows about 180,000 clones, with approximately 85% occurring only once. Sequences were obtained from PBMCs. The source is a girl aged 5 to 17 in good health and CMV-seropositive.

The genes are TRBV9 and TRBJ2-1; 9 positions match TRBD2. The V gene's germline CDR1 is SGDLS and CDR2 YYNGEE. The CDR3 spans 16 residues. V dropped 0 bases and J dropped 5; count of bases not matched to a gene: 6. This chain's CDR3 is CASSVDRQRGDNEQFF. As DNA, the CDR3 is TGTGCCAGCAGCGTAGATCGACAGCGGGGGGACAATGAGCAGTTCTTC.

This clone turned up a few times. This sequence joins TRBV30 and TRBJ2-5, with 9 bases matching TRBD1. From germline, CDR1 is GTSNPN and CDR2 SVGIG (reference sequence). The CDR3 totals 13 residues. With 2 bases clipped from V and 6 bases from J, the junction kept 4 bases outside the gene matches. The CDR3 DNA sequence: TGTGCCTGGAGTCGGGACAGGGAAAAGACCCAGTACTTC. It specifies CAWSRDREKTQYF.

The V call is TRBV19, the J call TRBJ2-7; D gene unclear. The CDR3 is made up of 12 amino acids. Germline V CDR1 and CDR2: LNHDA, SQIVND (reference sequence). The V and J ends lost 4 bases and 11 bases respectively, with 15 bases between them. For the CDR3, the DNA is TGTGCCAGTAGTACCCCCTATGGTAGAGAGTACTTC. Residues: CASSTPYGREYF. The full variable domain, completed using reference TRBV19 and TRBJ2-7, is DGGITQSPKYLFRKEGQNVTLSCEQNLNHDAMYWYRQDPGQGLRLIYYSQIVNDFQKGDIAEGYSVSREKKESFPLTVTSAQKNPTAFYLCASSTPYGREYFGPGTRLTVT.

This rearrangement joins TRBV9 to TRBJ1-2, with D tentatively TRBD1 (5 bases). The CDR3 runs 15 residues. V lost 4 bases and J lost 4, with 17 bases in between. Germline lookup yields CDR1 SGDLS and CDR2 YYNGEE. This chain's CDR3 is CASSPSQGVFYGYTF. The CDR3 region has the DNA TGTGCCAGCAGCCCGAGCCAAGGGGTCTTCTATGGCTACACCTTC.

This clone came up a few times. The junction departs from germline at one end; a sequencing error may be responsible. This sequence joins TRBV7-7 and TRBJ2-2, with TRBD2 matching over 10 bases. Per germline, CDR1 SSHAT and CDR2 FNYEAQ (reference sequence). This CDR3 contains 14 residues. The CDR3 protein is CASSLAGGTGELFF. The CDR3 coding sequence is TGTGCTAGCAGCTTAGCGGGGGGCACCGGGGAGCTGTTTTTT.

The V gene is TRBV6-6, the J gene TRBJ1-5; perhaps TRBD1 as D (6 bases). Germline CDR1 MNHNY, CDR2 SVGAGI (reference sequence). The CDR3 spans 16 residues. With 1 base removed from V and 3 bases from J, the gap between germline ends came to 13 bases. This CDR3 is CASSYLWTAPNQPQHF. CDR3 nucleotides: TGTGCCAGCAGTTACTTGTGGACAGCGCCCAATCAGCCCCAGCATTTT.

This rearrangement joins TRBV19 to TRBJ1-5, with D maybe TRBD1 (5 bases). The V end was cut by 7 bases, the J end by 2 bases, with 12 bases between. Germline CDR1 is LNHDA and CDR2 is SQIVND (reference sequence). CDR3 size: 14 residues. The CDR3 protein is CASTPGGGNQPQHF. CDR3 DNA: TGTGCCAGTACCCCCGGGGGTGGCAATCAGCCCCAGCATTTT.

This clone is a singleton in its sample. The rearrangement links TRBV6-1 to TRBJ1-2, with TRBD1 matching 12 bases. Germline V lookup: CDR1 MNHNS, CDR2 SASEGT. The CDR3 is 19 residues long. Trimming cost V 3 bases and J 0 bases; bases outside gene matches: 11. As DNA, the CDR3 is TGTGCCAGCAGTGACACCGGGACAGGGGGCTCCGCCGCTAACTATGGCTACACCTTC. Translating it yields CASSDTGTGGSAANYGYTF.

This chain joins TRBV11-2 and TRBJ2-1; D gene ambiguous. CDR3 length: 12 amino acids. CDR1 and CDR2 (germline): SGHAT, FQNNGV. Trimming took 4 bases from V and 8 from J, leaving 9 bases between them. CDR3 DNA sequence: TGTGCCAGCAGCTCCATTAGTTATGAGCAGTTCTTC. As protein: CASSSISYEQFF.

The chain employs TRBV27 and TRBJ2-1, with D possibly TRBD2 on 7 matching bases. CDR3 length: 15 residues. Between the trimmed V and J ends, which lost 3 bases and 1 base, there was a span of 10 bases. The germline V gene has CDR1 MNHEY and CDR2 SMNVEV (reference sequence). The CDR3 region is CASSLGGPSYNEQFF. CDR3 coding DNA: TGTGCCAGCAGTTTGGGGGGGCCTTCCTACAATGAGCAGTTCTTC.

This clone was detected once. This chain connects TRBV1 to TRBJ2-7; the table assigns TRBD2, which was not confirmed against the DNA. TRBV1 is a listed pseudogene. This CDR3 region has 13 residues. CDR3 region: CTTPRAGPCEQYF. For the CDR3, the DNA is TGCACCACCCCGCGGGCAGGACCTTGCGAGCAGTACTTC.

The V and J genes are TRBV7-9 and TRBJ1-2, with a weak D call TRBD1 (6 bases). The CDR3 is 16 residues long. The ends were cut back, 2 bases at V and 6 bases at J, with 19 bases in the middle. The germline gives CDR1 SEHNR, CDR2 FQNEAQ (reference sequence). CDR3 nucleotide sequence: TGTGCCAGCAGCTTATGGCCGACATCAGGGACACATGGCTACACCTTC. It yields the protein CASSLWPTSGTHGYTF.

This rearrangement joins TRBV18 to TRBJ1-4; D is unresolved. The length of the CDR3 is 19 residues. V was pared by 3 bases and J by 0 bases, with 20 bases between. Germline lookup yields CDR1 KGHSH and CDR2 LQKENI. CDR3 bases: TGTGCCAGCTCACCCCCCCTCGAAGAGCCTCCTTCAACTAATGAAAAACTGTTTTTT. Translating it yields CASSPPLEEPPSTNEKLFF.

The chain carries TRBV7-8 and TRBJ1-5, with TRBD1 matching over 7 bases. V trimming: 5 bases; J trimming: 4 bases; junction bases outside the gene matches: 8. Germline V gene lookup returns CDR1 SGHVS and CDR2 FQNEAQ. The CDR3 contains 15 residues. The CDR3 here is CASSLYPGGNQPQHF. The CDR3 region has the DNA TGTGCCAGCAGCCTCTACCCAGGGGGGAATCAGCCCCAGCATTTT.

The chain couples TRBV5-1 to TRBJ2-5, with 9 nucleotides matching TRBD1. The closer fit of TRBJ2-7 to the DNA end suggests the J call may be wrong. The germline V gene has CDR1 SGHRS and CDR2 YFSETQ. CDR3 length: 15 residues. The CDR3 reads CASSSLGTGRPEQYF. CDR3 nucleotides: TGCGCCAGCAGCTCTCTTGGGACAGGGAGGCCCGAGCAGTACTTC.